This T cell receptor (beta chain) was found in a study of OX40 agonist ivuxolimab in advanced cancers. CDR1 SGHTA and CDR2 FQGTGA come from the germline V gene. V was trimmed by 4 bases and J by 1 base, leaving 7 bases between them. The length of the CDR3 is 13 residues. Profiled with immunoSEQ multiplex PCR; TCRdb holds only in-frame clones, not every one. This table has tens of thousands of clones, 86% appearing once. Sequencing was performed on CD4+ or CD8+ T cells sorted from blood, taken in a trial of the OX40 agonist ivuxolimab. The TCR originated in an adult with an advanced solid tumor such as melanoma, head and neck, liver or kidney cancer. V is TRBV7-3 and J is TRBJ1-1; D unclear. The CDR3 is CASSSQENTEAFF. CDR3 sequence (DNA): TGTGCCAGCAGCTCGCAGGAGAACACTGAAGCTTTCTTT.